The 24 T cell receptor beta chains reported below all come from one sample, sequenced in a study of T cell clonotyping in hematopoietic cell transplantation. Sequencing used immunoSEQ multiplex PCR; TCRdb keeps in-frame clones, though not all of them. The table records under 9,500 clones, over 75% of them present only once. The material was peripheral blood mononuclear cells, obtained 180 days after allogeneic stem cell transplant. These receptors originate from a female patient in her forties or fifties who had an allogeneic stem cell transplant from a related donor, so the T cells may come from the graft donor. Some clones in this sample may be carry-over from other donors' samples.

The sample holds a few counts of this clone. The CDR3 ends on some other residue instead of the conserved phenylalanine or tryptophan, so this is likely a read error. The DNA is omitted, as the CDR3 cannot be located on it reliably, and the CDR3 follows TCRdb's listing. The V gene is TRBV14, the J gene TRBJ1-3; the D call of TRBD1 is as the table states it, not checked on the DNA. Germline V gene sequence: CDR1 SGHDN, CDR2 FVKESK. The CDR3 is 12 amino acids in total, end residues counted. The CDR3 loop is CASSQDPYRGCT.

This clone was observed a handful of times. This rearrangement joins TRBV4-3 to TRBJ2-7; 8 nucleotides line up with TRBD2. Germline V gene sequence: CDR1 LGHNA, CDR2 YSLEER. Trimming at V came to 0 bases and at J to 1 base, leaving 8 bases not matched to a gene. This CDR3 is built from 17 residues. The CDR3 spells CASSQDRRGVPSYEQYF. In nucleotides, the CDR3 is TGCGCCAGCAGCCAAGATCGGCGGGGGGTCCCATCCTACGAGCAGTACTTC.

V gene TRBV7-2 combines with J gene TRBJ1-5, with unresolved D. Per the germline V gene, CDR1 is SGHTA and CDR2 is FQGNSA. Between the trimmed V and J ends, which lost 5 bases and 4 bases, there was a span of 12 bases. The CDR3 has 14 residues. The CDR3: CASSPQAGNQPQHF. CDR3 coding DNA: TGTGCCAGCAGCCCCCAAGCCGGGAATCAGCCCCAGCATTTT.

The V call is TRBV5-6, the J call TRBJ1-1; no definite D call. CDR3 length: 14 amino acids. Germline values: CDR1 SGHDT, CDR2 YYEEEE. With 1 base removed from V and 0 bases from J, the gap between germline ends came to 7 bases. DNA for the CDR3: TGTGCCAGCAGCTTGTTATCCATGAACACTGAAGCTTTCTTT. It encodes CASSLLSMNTEAFF. The full variable domain, rest sourced from reference TRBV5-6 and TRBJ1-1, is DAGVTQSPTHLIKTRGQQVTLRCSPKSGHDTVSWYQQALGQGPQFIFQYYEEEERQRGNFPDRFSGHQFPNYSSELNVNALLLGDSALYLCASSLLSMNTEAFFGQGTRLTVV.

The V gene is TRBV28, the J gene TRBJ1-6; 8 nucleotides align to TRBD1. CDR1 MDHEN and CDR2 SYDVKM come from the germline V gene. V shed 5 bases and J 8 bases; nucleotides not matched to a gene: 8. The CDR3 runs to 15 residues. The CDR3 here is CASSTLTGDYSPLHF. The CDR3 DNA follows: TGTGCCAGCAGTACCCTGACAGGGGATTATTCACCCCTCCACTTT. Looking up the rest from reference TRBV28 and TRBJ1-6 gives the full variable domain: DVKVTQSSRYLVKRTGEKVFLECVQDMDHENMFWYRQDPGLGLRLIYFSYDVKMKEKGDIPEGYSVSREKKERFSLILESASTNQTSMYLCASSTLTGDYSPLHFGNGTRLTVT.

In DNA form, the CDR3 reads TGTGCCAGCAGTTTATCCGGGACTAGCGGGGGGGCATCTAGCACAGATACGCAGTATTTT. The encoded protein is CASSLSGTSGGASSTDTQYF. The genes are TRBV28 and TRBJ2-3, with 16 bases fitting TRBD2. The junction had 7 bases not matched to a gene; V was cut back by 1 base and J by 0 bases. The length of the CDR3 is 20 residues. Germline CDR1 reads MDHEN; CDR2 reads SYDVKM.

This clone showed up just a few times. The genes are TRBV5-1 and TRBJ1-4; a possible D gene is TRBD1 (6 bases). From germline, CDR1 is SGHRS and CDR2 YFSETQ. The V end was cut by 0 bases, the J end by 8 bases, with 11 bases between. The CDR3 is 14 amino acids. The CDR3 reads CASSLGGLGEKLFF. CDR3 coding DNA: TGCGCCAGCAGCTTGGGGGGGCTTGGGGAAAAACTGTTTTTT.

This rearrangement joins TRBV30 to TRBJ1-5; D is ambiguous. This CDR3 is 13 amino acids long. CDR1 is GTSNPN, CDR2 SVGIG, per germline (reference sequence). V lost 3 bases, J lost 4 bases, and 10 bases lay in between. The CDR3 DNA follows: TGTGCCTGGAGCTCTCGGGGAAATCAGCCCCAGCATTTT. Translating gives CAWSSRGNQPQHF. Looking up the rest from reference TRBV30 and TRBJ1-5 gives the full variable domain: SQTIHQWPATLVQPVGSPLSLECTVEGTSNPNLYWYRQAAGRGLQLLFYSVGIGQISSEVPQNLSASRPQDRQFILSSKKLLLSDSGFYLCAWSSRGNQPQHFGDGTRLSIL.

This clone has just a few counts. The CDR3 DNA is TGTGCCAGCAGATGGACAGGGGTGCAGAACACTGAAGCTTTCTTT. It translates to CASRWTGVQNTEAFF. This chain joins TRBV6-5 and TRBJ1-1; 9 positions match TRBD1. V shed 6 bases and J 1 base; nucleotides not matched to a gene: 6. CDR1 is MNHEY, CDR2 SVGAGI, per germline. The CDR3 length is 15 residues.

In its sample, this clone was seen a few times. The rearrangement uses TRBV19 and TRBJ1-2; 10 bases agree with TRBD1. The germline V gene encodes CDR1 LNHDA and CDR2 SQIVND (reference sequence). This CDR3 spans 17 amino acids. V was pared by 4 bases and J by 3 bases, with 11 bases of the junction left unmatched. CDR3 nucleotide sequence: TGTGCCAGTAGTACCGCGGGACAGGGGCGTCTGGACTATGGCTACACCTTC. This sequence encodes CASSTAGQGRLDYGYTF.

This chain connects TRBV6-6 to TRBJ2-5, with D perhaps TRBD1 or TRBD2 (6 bases each). The CDR3 is 14 amino acids. Germline V gives CDR1 MNHNY, CDR2 SVGAGI (reference sequence). V lost 2 bases, J lost 4 bases, and 11 bases lay in between. The CDR3 DNA follows: TGTGCCAGCAGTTACGCTAAGGGGGGAGAGACCCAGTACTTC. This gives the protein CASSYAKGGETQYF.

The rearrangement joins TRBV2 to TRBJ1-1; D might be TRBD1 (6 bases). Germline V gene lookup returns CDR1 SNHLY and CDR2 FYNNEI. V was trimmed by 2 bases and J by 5 bases, leaving 15 bases between them. CDR3 length: 15 amino acids. The CDR3 sequence: CASSEMKGTYTEAFF. The CDR3 DNA reads TGTGCCAGCAGTGAAATGAAGGGGACATATACTGAAGCTTTCTTT.

The CDR3 coding sequence is TGTGCCAGTAGTATTATGGGGGAAGCTAACTATGGCTACACCTTC. This sequence encodes CASSIMGEANYGYTF. The rearrangement uses TRBV19 and TRBJ1-2, with a possible D match to TRBD1 (5 bases). Germline values: CDR1 LNHDA, CDR2 SQIVND (reference sequence). Trimming stripped 3 bases from V and 0 bases from J, with 11 bases between. The CDR3 has 15 residues.

V usage is TRBV6-5 and J usage is TRBJ1-1; weak D call: TRBD1 (6 bases). V lost 2 bases and J lost 5, with 9 bases in between. The CDR3 extends over 13 amino acids. The germline gives CDR1 MNHEY, CDR2 SVGAGI. The CDR3 coding sequence is TGTGCCAGCAGTTACCCACAGGGAACTGAAGCTTTCTTT. Its translation is CASSYPQGTEAFF.

This rearrangement joins TRBV5-6 to TRBJ1-2; D is unresolved. This CDR3 is 13 amino acids long. The V gene lost 5 bases and the J gene lost 3 bases, with 11 bases spanning the gap. In germline, CDR1 is SGHDT, CDR2 YYEEEE. The chain's CDR3 is CASSQDVHYGYTF. The CDR3 DNA follows: TGTGCCAGCAGTCAGGACGTCCACTATGGCTACACCTTC.

CDR3 sequence (DNA): TGTGCCAGCAGCTTAGGTCCGGGGTTCGGCAATCAGCCCCAGCATTTT. Translation: CASSLGPGFGNQPQHF. V is TRBV7-8 and J is TRBJ1-5; D gene ambiguous. V was cut by 1 base and J by 2 bases, with 12 bases left in between. From germline, CDR1 is SGHVS and CDR2 FQNEAQ. The CDR3 runs to 16 residues.

This chain connects TRBV11-2 to TRBJ1-1, with D unclear. V lost 0 bases, J lost 4 bases, and 9 bases lay in between. The CDR3 length is 14 residues. The germline CDR1 and CDR2 sequences are SGHAT and FQNNGV. DNA of the CDR3: TGTGCCAGCAGCTTAGATCTCTGGGTCACTGAAGCTTTCTTT. Its protein product is CASSLDLWVTEAFF. Filled out from reference TRBV11-2 and TRBJ1-1, the complete variable domain reads EAGVAQSPRYKIIEKRQSVAFWCNPISGHATLYWYQQILGQGPKLLIQFQNNGVVDDSQLPKDRFSAERLKGVDSTLKIQPAKLEDSAVYLCASSLDLWVTEAFFGQGTRLTVV.

This clone was detected only a few times. V is TRBV7-2 and J is TRBJ1-2; D uncertain. The CDR3 covers 13 residues. Germline V CDR1 and CDR2: SGHTA, FQGNSA. The V end was cut by 1 base, the J end by 4 bases, with 7 bases between. The CDR3 nucleotides read TGTGCCAGCAGCTTAGGAAGCGGCTATGGCTACACCTTC. Residues: CASSLGSGYGYTF.

The rearrangement joins TRBV6-6 to TRBJ1-6, with 7 bases lining up with TRBD1. Trimming cost V 5 bases and J 7 bases; bases outside gene matches: 8. CDR1 and CDR2 from the germline V gene are MNHNY and SVGAGI (reference sequence). The CDR3 extends over 15 amino acids. This CDR3 is CASSLLGTANSPLHF. For the CDR3, the DNA is TGTGCCAGCAGTCTACTGGGGACAGCCAATTCACCCCTCCACTTT.

The CDR3 sequence is CASSAAGAGGNTEAFF. CDR3 sequence (DNA): TGTGCCAGCAGCGCCGCAGGGGCCGGAGGGAACACTGAAGCTTTCTTT. This chain uses TRBV9 with TRBJ1-1; the D gene is possibly TRBD1 (6 bases). The CDR3 is 16 residues long. Looked up from germline, CDR1 is SGDLS and CDR2 is YYNGEE. Trimming took 3 bases from V and 1 from J, leaving 16 bases between them.

The chain recombines TRBV7-2 with TRBJ1-1, with D hard to call. With 5 bases removed from V and 7 bases from J, the gap between germline ends came to 17 bases. The CDR3 is made up of 14 amino acids. Germline V CDR1 and CDR2: SGHTA, FQGNSA. The CDR3 nucleotides are TGTGCCAGCAGCCCCTCTAGCGGTTTCGGTGAAGCTTTCTTT. Its translation is CASSPSSGFGEAFF.

The V gene is TRBV29-1, the J gene TRBJ1-5; 8 nucleotides agree with TRBD1. The CDR3 runs to 13 residues. Germline CDR1 and CDR2: SQVTM and ANQGSEA. V shed 8 bases and J 4 bases; nucleotides not matched to a gene: 7. The CDR3 nucleotides are TGCAGCTTCGGACAGGGAATAAATCAGCCCCAGCATTTT. Protein: CSFGQGINQPQHF.

This clone rates as medium-sized (0.01 to 0.1%). The chain recombines TRBV9 with TRBJ1-6, with D possibly TRBD1 on 6 matching bases. The germline gives CDR1 SGDLS, CDR2 YYNGEE. Between the trimmed V and J ends, which lost 4 bases and 5 bases, there was a span of 13 bases. This CDR3 spans 15 amino acids. The CDR3 region is CASSIRQDHNSPLHF. As DNA, the CDR3 is TGTGCCAGCAGCATACGACAGGACCATAATTCACCCCTCCACTTT.

The rearrangement uses TRBV6-4 and TRBJ2-3; the D gene is possibly TRBD2 (6 bases). Germline V gene lookup returns CDR1 MRHNA and CDR2 SNTAGT. This CDR3 is built from 13 residues. The germline V and J ends were trimmed by 6 bases and 2 bases, with 9 bases remaining between them. This chain's CDR3 is CASSRDSTDTQYF. CDR3 in DNA: TGTGCCAGCAGCCGGGACTCCACAGATACGCAGTATTTT.